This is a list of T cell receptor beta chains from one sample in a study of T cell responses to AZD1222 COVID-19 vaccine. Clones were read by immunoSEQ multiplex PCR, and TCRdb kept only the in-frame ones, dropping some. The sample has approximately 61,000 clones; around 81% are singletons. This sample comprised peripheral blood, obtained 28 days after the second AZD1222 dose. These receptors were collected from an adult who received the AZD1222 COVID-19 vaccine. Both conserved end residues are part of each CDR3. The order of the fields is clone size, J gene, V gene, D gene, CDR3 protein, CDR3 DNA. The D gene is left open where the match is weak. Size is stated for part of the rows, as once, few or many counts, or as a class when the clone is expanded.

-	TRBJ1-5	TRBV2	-	CASRRGGSNQPQHF	TGTGCCAGCAGGCGGGGGGGTAGCAATCAGCCCCAGCATTTT
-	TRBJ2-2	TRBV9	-	CASSVRRAPSGELFF	TGTGCCAGCAGCGTCAGACGGGCGCCGTCCGGGGAGCTGTTTTTT
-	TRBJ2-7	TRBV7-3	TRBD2	CASSQSGSGSYEQYF	TGTGCCAGCAGTCAAAGCGGGAGTGGTTCGTACGAGCAGTACTTC
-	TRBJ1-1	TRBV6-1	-	CASSERALGNTEAFF	TGTGCCAGCAGTGAAAGGGCTCTGGGGAACACTGAAGCTTTCTTT
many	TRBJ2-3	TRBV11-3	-	CASSLPLTLDTQYF	TGTGCCAGCAGCCTCCCCCTTACTTTGGATACGCAGTATTTT
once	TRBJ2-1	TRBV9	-	CASSPLGINEQFF	TGTGCCAGCAGCCCCCTTGGTATAAATGAGCAGTTCTTC
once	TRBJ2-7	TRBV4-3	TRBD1	CASSQADRGAYEQYF	TGCGCCAGCAGCCAGGCGGACAGGGGGGCCTACGAGCAGTACTTC
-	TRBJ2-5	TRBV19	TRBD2	CASSIGLAGAETQYF	TGTGCCAGTAGTATAGGGCTAGCGGGAGCAGAGACCCAGTACTTC
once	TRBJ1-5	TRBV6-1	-	CASSEATGGSNQPQHF	TGTGCCAGCAGTGAAGCGACTGGCGGCAGCAATCAGCCCCAGCATTTT
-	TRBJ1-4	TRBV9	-	CASSVGQGRTNEKLFF	TGTGCCAGCAGCGTAGGGCAGGGGCGGACGAATGAAAAACTGTTTTTT
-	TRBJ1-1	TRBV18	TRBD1	CASSLGQGDTEAFF	TGTGCCAGCTCACTCGGACAGGGCGACACTGAAGCTTTCTTT
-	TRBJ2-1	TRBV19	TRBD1	CASTGTGSYGEQFF	TGTGCCAGTACCGGGACAGGGAGTTATGGTGAGCAGTTCTTC
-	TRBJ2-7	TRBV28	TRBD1	CASTPAGTGPYEQYF	TGTGCCAGCACCCCGGCCGGGACAGGGCCCTACGAGCAGTACTTC
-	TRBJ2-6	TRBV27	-	CASSSSQAGANVLTF	TGTGCCAGCAGTAGCAGTCAGGCAGGGGCCAACGTCCTGACTTTC
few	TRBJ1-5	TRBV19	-	CASIGPGPRNQPQHF	TGTGCCAGTATCGGCCCGGGCCCGAGGAATCAGCCCCAGCATTTT
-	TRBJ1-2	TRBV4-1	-	CASSPILNYGYTF	TGCGCCAGCAGCCCAATTCTTAACTATGGCTACACCTTC
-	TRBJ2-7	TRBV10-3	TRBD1	CAISGTGGSYEQYF	TGTGCCATCAGCGGGACAGGGGGATCCTACGAGCAGTACTTC
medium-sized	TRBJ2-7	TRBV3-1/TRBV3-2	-	CASSQDEGTHTYEQYF	TGTGCCAGCAGCCAAGATGAGGGGACACATACCTACGAGCAGTACTTC
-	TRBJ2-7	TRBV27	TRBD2	CASSSRGLAVYEQYF	TGTGCCAGCAGTTCCAGGGGACTAGCTGTCTACGAGCAGTACTTC
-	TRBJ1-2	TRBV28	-	CASSYEGGYTF	TGTGCCAGCAGTTACGAAGGTGGCTACACCTTC
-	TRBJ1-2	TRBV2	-	CASSGARGADGYTF	TGTGCCAGCAGTGGGGCACGGGGGGCTGATGGCTACACCTTC
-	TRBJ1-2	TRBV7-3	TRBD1	CASSLSGTDSNYGYTF	TGTGCCAGCAGCTTATCCGGGACAGACTCTAACTATGGCTACACCTTC
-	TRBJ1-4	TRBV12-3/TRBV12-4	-	CASSLTDKLFF	TGTGCCAGCAGCTTGACAGACAAACTGTTTTTT
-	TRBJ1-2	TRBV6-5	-	CASRSGRYGYTF	TGTGCCAGCAGGTCGGGACGGTATGGCTACACCTTC
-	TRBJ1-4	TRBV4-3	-	CASSQRRQLNEKLFF	TGCGCCAGCAGCCAACGCCGGCAGCTTAATGAAAAACTGTTTTTT
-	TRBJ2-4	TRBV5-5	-	CASSLVSMGTKNIQYF	TGTGCCAGCAGCTTGGTATCAATGGGAACCAAAAACATTCAGTACTTC
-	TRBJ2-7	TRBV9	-	CASSVGGLSEYEQYF	TGTGCCAGCAGCGTAGGGGGCCTAAGTGAATACGAGCAGTACTTC
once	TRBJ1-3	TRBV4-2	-	CASSAHREAGNTIYF	TGTGCCAGCAGCGCACACAGGGAAGCTGGAAACACCATATATTTT
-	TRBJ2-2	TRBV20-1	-	CSASRDASNTGELFF	TGCAGTGCTAGTAGGGACGCATCGAACACCGGGGAGCTGTTTTTT